This T cell receptor beta chain originates from a study of blood T cell repertoires in COVID-19. Study at large: Samples representing acute and convalescent COVID-19 were sourced from the United States, Italy and Spain. Sources were T cells, B-cell-depleted T cells, or PBMCs; the material itself was cDNA or gDNA.

Recovered status in Cohort 3 required two negative PCRs, clearance, or symptom resolution. In the authors' methods: Nucleated cell counts were estimated from reference gene primer amplification. Sequencing was performed with immunoSEQ multiplex PCR; in TCRdb, only in-frame clones are kept and a portion is missing. That table supplies the V and J calls and clone size; D and trimming were determined from the DNA. The sample holds around 330,000 clones; roughly 86% are singletons and the top ten take just under 9%. The V gene end was trimmed by 2 bases and the J gene end by 2 bases; junction bases not matched to a gene: 2. This CDR3 spans 14 amino acids. From germline, CDR1 is SGHRS and CDR2 YFSETQ.

This TCR came from a woman aged 18-29 years who had recovered from COVID-19. Specimen: PBMCs or T cells enriched from blood (not recorded which). This chain links TRBV5-1 with TRBJ2-3; 7 bases agree with TRBD1. Here the CDR3 reads CASSFGTVTDTQYF. The CDR3, as DNA: TGCGCCAGCAGCTTCGGGACAGTCACAGATACGCAGTATTTT.